Listed below are T cell receptor beta chains from one sample, sequenced in a study of T cell repertoires in cytomegalovirus infection. TCRdb itself ran the reads through MiXCR, one entry per CDR3 protein. The data contain just under 300,000 distinct CDR3 sequences, around 9.6% of them seen just once; the ten biggest clones take up 2% to 3%. Sequencing was carried out using PBMCs. These TCRs come from a human donor in good health (CMV status not recorded). Some clones in this sample may be carry-over from other donors' samples. Each CDR3 is given with its conserved first and last residue. D genes are given only for firm matches. The size of a clone is reported for some rows only, either as once, few or many, or as a class for expanded clones.

clone_size j_call d_call v_call cdr3_aa cdr3_nt
many TRBJ2-3 TRBD2 TRBV6-2/TRBV6-3 CASSYTGTSGDTQYF TGTGCCAGCAGTTACACCGGGACTAGCGGAGATACGCAGTATTTT
many TRBJ1-2 - TRBV7-2 CASSPQGSYGYTF TGTGCCAGCAGCCCACAGGGTTCCTATGGCTACACCTTC
many TRBJ2-1 - TRBV14 CASSPGHEQFF TGTGCCAGCAGCCCCGGACATGAGCAGTTCTTC
few TRBJ1-5 TRBD1 TRBV19 CASIGRGVVQPQHF TGTGCCAGTATCGGCAGGGGGGTTGTTCAGCCCCAGCATTTT
- TRBJ1-5 - TRBV6-5 CASSPGRNRDQPQHF TGTGCCAGCAGCCCCGGGAGGAACAGGGATCAGCCCCAGCATTTT
- TRBJ2-2 TRBD1 TRBV28 CASSPGTGGANTGELFF TGTGCCAGCAGTCCCGGGACAGGGGGCGCGAACACCGGGGAGCTGTTTTTT
- TRBJ2-5 - TRBV20-1 CSAPTTGPQETQYF TGCAGTGCACCAACTACGGGGCCCCAAGAGACCCAGTACTTC
many TRBJ1-5 TRBD1 TRBV6-2/TRBV6-3 CASSYGRGPDNQPQHF TGTGCCAGCAGTTACGGCAGGGGGCCTGACAATCAGCCCCAGCATTTT
many TRBJ1-2 - TRBV6-5 CASSLEGSRGPRGYTF TGTGCCAGCAGTTTGGAGGGCTCCCGAGGACCGCGGGGCTACACCTTC
many TRBJ2-5 - TRBV15 CATSRDLGDQETQYF TGTGCCACCAGCAGAGATCTAGGGGACCAAGAGACCCAGTACTTC
- TRBJ1-3 - TRBV28 CASSLSLQGKAGNTIYF TGTGCCAGCAGTTTATCCCTTCAGGGGAAGGCTGGAAACACCATATATTTT
many TRBJ2-5 TRBD1 TRBV7-8 CASSVVTGKETQYF TGTGCCAGCAGCGTAGTGACAGGGAAAGAGACCCAGTACTTC
few TRBJ1-5 - TRBV2 CASSEPSPRERNQPQHF TGTGCCAGCAGTGAACCTTCGCCCAGGGAGCGCAATCAGCCCCAGCATTTT
many TRBJ2-7 - TRBV7-9 CASSLRPYEQYF TGTGCCAGCAGCTTAAGACCCTACGAGCAGTACTTC
many TRBJ1-2 - TRBV20-1 CSAQGENHYGYTF TGCAGTGCTCAAGGCGAGAATCACTATGGCTACACCTTC
- TRBJ2-1 TRBD2 TRBV29-1 CSGKGTSGKHNEQFF TGCAGCGGCAAAGGGACTAGCGGCAAACACAATGAGCAGTTCTTC
- TRBJ1-1 - TRBV20-1 CSASPPGRHRAFF TGCAGTGCTAGCCCGCCGGGACGTCATCGAGCTTTCTTT
many TRBJ2-5 - TRBV6-1 CASGSTNPQYF TGTGCCAGCGGGTCCACGAATCCCCAGTACTTC
many TRBJ2-5 - TRBV20-1 CSAPKGVLGETQYF TGCAGTGCTCCAAAGGGGGTCCTGGGAGAGACCCAGTACTTC
few TRBJ2-7 TRBD1 TRBV10-3 CAIRDRGGSYEQYF TGTGCCATCAGGGACAGGGGAGGCTCCTACGAGCAGTACTTC
many TRBJ2-1 - TRBV2 CASSEQGPQRSEQFF TGTGCCAGCAGCGAACAGGGCCCCCAACGGAGCGAGCAGTTCTTC
many TRBJ1-1 TRBD1 TRBV29-1 CSVGNIRTGRNTEAFF TGCAGCGTCGGCAATATTAGGACAGGGAGGAATACTGAAGCTTTCTTT
many TRBJ2-3 - TRBV7-2 CASRRVTDTQYF TGTGCCAGCCGCCGGGTTACAGATACGCAGTATTTT
- TRBJ2-4 - TRBV3-1 CASSQMDPLSGNIQYF TGTGCCAGCAGCCAAATGGACCCCTTGTCAGGAAACATTCAGTACTTC
many TRBJ2-2 - TRBV28 CASSRREGWTGELFF TGTGCCAGCAGTCGGCGAGAGGGTTGGACCGGGGAGCTGTTTTTT
many TRBJ1-2 - TRBV7-2 CASSLVRPNYGYTF TGTGCCAGCAGCTTAGTTCGGCCTAACTATGGCTACACCTTC
- TRBJ1-5 - TRBV29-1 CSVSGIYSNQPQHF TGCAGCGTTTCAGGGATCTATAGCAATCAGCCCCAGCATTTT
many TRBJ1-2 TRBD1 TRBV29-1 CSVVPGTGVNYGYTF TGCAGCGTTGTCCCGGGGACAGGGGTTAACTATGGCTACACCTTC
many TRBJ2-1 - TRBV6-2/TRBV6-3 CASSLYRVDEQFF TGTGCCAGCAGTCTATACAGGGTCGATGAGCAGTTCTTC
many TRBJ2-2 TRBD2 TRBV6-2/TRBV6-3 CASRLTSGNTGELFF TGTGCCAGCAGGCTGACTAGCGGGAACACCGGGGAGCTGTTTTTT
many TRBJ1-3 - TRBV6-5 CASSYSGGNTIYF TGTGCCAGCAGTTACTCTGGTGGAAACACCATATATTTT
few TRBJ2-6 - TRBV4-3 CASSQRRGGANVLTF TGCGCCAGCAGCCAACGACGGGGCGGGGCCAACGTCCTGACTTTC
- TRBJ2-1 - TRBV6-1 CASRSNNGPTDGF TGTGCCAGCAGGAGCAACAACGGACCGACAGACGGCTTC
- TRBJ2-3 - TRBV24-1 CATSDHGGPRTDTQYF TGTGCCACCAGTGATCATGGGGGTCCACGCACAGATACGCAGTATTTT
many TRBJ2-2 - TRBV19 CASRVQDGGELFF TGTGCCAGTAGGGTGCAGGACGGCGGGGAGCTGTTTTTT
- TRBJ1-5 TRBD1 TRBV20-1 CSAYVRGTNQPQHF TGCAGTGCGTACGTCAGGGGGACCAATCAGCCCCAGCATTTT
many TRBJ1-6 TRBD1 TRBV7-9 CASSFGQGGGSYNSPLHF TGTGCCAGCAGCTTTGGACAGGGCGGAGGGTCCTATAATTCACCCCTCCACTTT
- TRBJ1-1 - TRBV7-6 CASSLGGSQAFF TGTGCCAGCAGCTTAGGGGGCTCCCAAGCTTTCTTT
- TRBJ1-2 - TRBV28 CASSPRARYLYGYTF TGTGCCAGCAGTCCTAGGGCCCGGTACCTATATGGCTACACCTTC
once TRBJ1-4 - TRBV14 CASSQDLGEKLFF TGTGCCAGCAGCCAAGATCTGGGGGAAAAACTGTTTTTT
few TRBJ1-1 TRBD1 TRBV14 CASSQGVTGMLNTEAFF TGTGCCAGCAGCCAAGGGGTGACAGGGATGCTGAACACTGAAGCTTTCTTT
few TRBJ2-3 TRBD2 TRBV6-6 CASSYSPSGGDLDTQYF TGTGCCAGCAGTTACTCCCCTAGCGGGGGGGACCTGGATACGCAGTATTTT
- TRBJ2-1 - TRBV3-1 CASSPEGGPYNEQFF TGTGCCAGCAGCCCCGAGGGGGGACCATACAATGAGCAGTTCTTC
many TRBJ2-3 - TRBV5-1 CASSSRGRPGASDTQYF TGCGCCAGCAGCTCCCGGGGTAGGCCGGGGGCCTCAGATACGCAGTATTTT
many TRBJ2-1 - TRBV6-2/TRBV6-3 CASKAKKIYNEQFF TGTGCCAGCAAGGCGAAAAAAATCTACAATGAGCAGTTCTTC
many TRBJ2-1 TRBD1 TRBV5-4 CASSFRTGAPNEQFF TGTGCCAGCAGCTTTCGGACAGGGGCGCCAAATGAGCAGTTCTTC
few TRBJ1-5 - TRBV2 CASTREWDQPQHF TGTGCCAGCACCCGTGAGTGGGATCAGCCCCAGCATTTT
- TRBJ2-2 - TRBV2 CASSEREVPGELFF TGTGCCAGCAGTGAGAGAGAGGTTCCCGGGGAGCTGTTTTTT
many TRBJ1-2 - TRBV29-1 CSAERGISYGYTF TGCAGCGCCGAGAGGGGGATAAGCTATGGCTACACCTTC
few TRBJ2-1 TRBD1 TRBV6-8 CASRTGGLTYNEQFF TGTGCCAGCAGAACAGGGGGCCTGACCTACAATGAGCAGTTCTTC
few TRBJ1-2 TRBD1 TRBV29-1 CSVGAGGVNGYTF TGCAGCGTGGGGGCAGGGGGAGTCAATGGCTACACCTTC
many TRBJ2-3 TRBD2 TRBV7-2 CASSLALAGGDTDTQYF TGTGCCAGCAGCTTAGCACTAGCGGGGGGGGACACAGATACGCAGTATTTT
many TRBJ2-5 - TRBV7-2 CASSLRDTGETQYF TGTGCCAGCAGCTTAAGGGACACAGGGGAGACCCAGTACTTC
- TRBJ2-1 TRBD2 TRBV4-2 CASSQELRGSYNEQFF TGTGCCAGCAGCCAAGAACTGCGGGGGTCCTACAATGAGCAGTTCTTC